Below are 8 T cell receptor beta chains sequenced from a single sample in a study of T-cell reconstitution after alpha-beta-depleted transplantation in children. This sample's TCRbeta library carried unique molecular identifier barcodes. One entry per CDR3 protein, called by TCRdb with MiXCR from the PCR reads. Counted here are 900,000 or so distinct CDR3 sequences, roughly 15% occurring once; the ten biggest clones make up approximately 5%. The sequenced sample was PBMCs, mostly from graft donor cells, obtained 360 days after TCRalphabeta/CD19-depleted stem cell transplant. Source of these receptors: a male patient aged 10 to 17 who had a stem cell transplant for acute lymphoblastic leukemia, so the T cells may come from the graft donor.

The chain employs TRBV7-3 and TRBJ2-1; TRBD1 aligns across 9 bases. Trimming at V came to 7 bases and at J to 5 bases, leaving 15 bases not matched to a gene. The CDR3 is made up of 17 amino acids. CDR1 is SGHTA, CDR2 FQGTGA, per germline. This CDR3 reads CASTPRGAGQGHNEQFF. In nucleotides, the CDR3 is TGTGCCAGCACCCCCCGGGGAGCGGGACAGGGACACAATGAGCAGTTCTTC.

At least ten counts were recorded for this clonotype. V usage is TRBV6-1 and J usage is TRBJ2-5; TRBD2 matches 11 bases. With V trimmed by 5 bases and J by 4 bases, 9 bases remained unmatched. This CDR3 region has 16 residues. CDR1 and CDR2 from the germline V gene are MNHNS and SASEGT. CDR3 bases: TGTGCCAGCAGTCTAGCGGGAGGACGGTATGGAGAGACCCAGTACTTC. Protein: CASSLAGGRYGETQYF.

This clonotype was detected a few times. The CDR3 reads CSATLITDTQYF. The CDR3, as DNA: TGCAGTGCTACCCTTATCACAGATACGCAGTATTTT. The chain is built from TRBV20-1 and TRBJ2-3; D is unresolved. Trimming stripped 4 bases from V and 2 bases from J, with 7 bases between. Germline loops: CDR1 DFQATT, CDR2 SNEGSKA (reference sequence). The CDR3 is 12 amino acids.

This clonotype was picked up one time. V usage is TRBV25-1 and J usage is TRBJ2-5, with D hard to call. This CDR3 has 15 residues. V was pared by 1 base and J by 2 bases, with 11 bases between. CDR1 is MGHDK, CDR2 SYGVNS, per germline. The CDR3: CASSESGREQETQYF. In DNA form, the CDR3 reads TGTGCCAGCAGTGAATCGGGCAGAGAACAAGAGACCCAGTACTTC.

The chain recombines TRBV20-1 with TRBJ2-2; 13 nucleotides match TRBD2. The V gene end was trimmed by 2 bases and the J gene end by 5 bases; junction bases not matched to a gene: 2. There are 15 residues in the CDR3. Germline assignment: CDR1 DFQATT and CDR2 SNEGSKA (reference sequence). The CDR3 DNA follows: TGCAGTGCTAGACCGGGACTAGCGGGGACCGGGGAGCTGTTTTTT. Its protein is CSARPGLAGTGELFF.

The chain carries TRBV3-1 and TRBJ1-5; the D gene is possibly TRBD1 (5 bases). The CDR3 sequence is 15 residues long. Trimming stripped 4 bases from V and 7 bases from J, with 17 bases between. Germline V CDR1 and CDR2: LGHDT, YNNKEL (reference sequence). This CDR3 reads CASSPFGGAGQPQHF. CDR3 sequence (DNA): TGTGCCAGCAGCCCCTTTGGAGGGGCAGGGCAGCCCCAGCATTTT.

This clonotype has more than one count but fewer than ten. The chain couples TRBV7-8 to TRBJ2-1; 7 bases are shared with TRBD2. Germline CDR1 and CDR2: SGHVS and FQNEAQ. This CDR3 spans 15 amino acids. The junction had 5 bases not matched to a gene; V was cut back by 3 bases and J by 3 bases. CDR3 sequence reads: CASSFLTSIYNEQFF. CDR3 sequence (DNA): TGTGCCAGCAGCTTTCTGACTAGCATCTACAATGAGCAGTTCTTC.

The sample holds a few counts of this clonotype. The J gene is TRBJ2-1, the V gene TRBV6-1, with 12 bases that match TRBD2. CDR3 size: 15 residues. CDR1 is MNHNS, CDR2 SASEGT, per germline. Trimming removed 5 bases from V and 10 bases from J; junction bases left unmatched: 9. The CDR3 nucleotides are TGTGCCAGCAGTCCCCTCGGACTAGCGGGAATCGAGCAGTTCTTC. This translates into CASSPLGLAGIEQFF.